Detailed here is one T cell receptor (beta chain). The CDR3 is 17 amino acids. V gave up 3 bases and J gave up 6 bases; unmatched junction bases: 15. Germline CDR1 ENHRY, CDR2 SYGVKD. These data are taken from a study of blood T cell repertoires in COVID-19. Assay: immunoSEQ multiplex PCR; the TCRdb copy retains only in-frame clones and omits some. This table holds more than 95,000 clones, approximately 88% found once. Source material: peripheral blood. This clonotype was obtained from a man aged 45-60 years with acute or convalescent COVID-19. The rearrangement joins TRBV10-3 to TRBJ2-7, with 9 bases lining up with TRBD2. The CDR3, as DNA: TGTGCCATCAGTGATTTCCTCGGTAGCGGGAGTTTCAGCGAGCAGTACTTC. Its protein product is CAISDFLGSGSFSEQYF.